Listed below are T cell receptor beta chains from one sample, sequenced in a study of control samples from healthy donors and cancer patients. Assay used: immunoSEQ multiplex PCR; TCRdb lists only in-frame clones, some missing. The profile shows 170,000 or so clones, about 91% of them singletons. Source material: blood. The receptors stem from a woman between 40 and 50 years old in good health. The CDR3 runs from the conserved cysteine through the conserved F or W. A D gene is named only where the DNA matches it firmly. The size entry is marked missing in some rows and otherwise reads once, few, many or a size class.

cdr3_nt cdr3_aa d_call j_call clone_size v_call
TGTGCCAGCAGCCCGAGGTGGGACAGCTTTAGGCTAGCTAACTATGGCTACACCTTC CASSPRWDSFRLANYGYTF TRBD1 TRBJ1-2 NA TRBV7-2
TGCGCCAGCAGCTTGGGGGCAGGGGGCAGGGATTCACCCCTCCACTTT CASSLGAGGRDSPLHF TRBD1 TRBJ1-6 NA TRBV5-1
TGTGCCAGCAGCCATCTTGAGAAGTTAAATTCACCCCTCCACTTT CASSHLEKLNSPLHF NA TRBJ1-6 NA TRBV7-2
TGTGCCAGCAGCCAAGGTAGGACAGCCTCGAGTCACTATGGCTACACCTTC CASSQGRTASSHYGYTF NA TRBJ1-2 few TRBV3-1/TRBV3-2
TGTGCCAGCAGTCCGATCAGACAGGGGGCGGCTAGGTCACCCCTCCACTTT CASSPIRQGAARSPLHF TRBD1 TRBJ1-6 NA TRBV6-6
TGTGCCCTGCCGGGGGGAGGAAATCAGCCCCAGCATTTT CALPGGGNQPQHF NA TRBJ1-5 NA TRBV10-3
TGTGCCAGCAGCCAAGATGGGGCAGGGGGCGGTGCAGAGACCCAGTACTTC CASSQDGAGGGAETQYF TRBD1 TRBJ2-5 many TRBV4-2
TGTGCCAGCAGTCAACGGGGGGGTGGTGACTACACCTTC CASSQRGGGDYTF NA TRBJ1-2 NA TRBV12-3/TRBV12-4
TGCAGCGGGAAGGTGGAAGGGGGAGGCCCTGAAGCTTTCTTT CSGKVEGGGPEAFF NA TRBJ1-1 NA TRBV29-1
TGCGCCAGCAGCCAGTTCGCGGGGGCTGAAGCTTTCTTT CASSQFAGAEAFF NA TRBJ1-1 NA TRBV5-1
TGTGCCAGTAGTTTGACCCGGGGGGGCACAGATACGCAGTATTTT CASSLTRGGTDTQYF TRBD2 TRBJ2-3 NA TRBV19
TGTGCCAGCAGCTTTGGACTAGCGTCCACCGGGGAGCTGTTTTTT CASSFGLASTGELFF TRBD2 TRBJ2-2 NA TRBV11-2
TGCGCCAGCAGCTATGGAACAGGGGGCCCTGAAGCTTTCTTT CASSYGTGGPEAFF TRBD1 TRBJ1-1 once TRBV5-1
TGTGCCAGCAGCCGACAGCCCGGGGGGCCCGAGCAGTACTTC CASSRQPGGPEQYF NA TRBJ2-7 NA TRBV3-1/TRBV3-2
TGCGCCAGCAGTCAATCGGAGGCAGTGAACACTGAAGCTTTCTTT CASSQSEAVNTEAFF NA TRBJ1-1 NA TRBV23-1
TGTGCCAGCAGGACAGGAGGTACTGGAAACACCATATATTTT CASRTGGTGNTIYF NA TRBJ1-3 NA TRBV3-1/TRBV3-2
TGTGCCAGCAGTAGGAGGGACATGACAGATACGCAGTATTTT CASSRRDMTDTQYF NA TRBJ2-3 NA TRBV27
TGTGCCAGCAGCTTAAACGGGGGAGGCGTGGAGACCCAGTACTTC CASSLNGGGVETQYF NA TRBJ2-5 NA TRBV7-3
TGCGCCAGCAGCACAGGGCCTGATCCCAATCAGCCCCAGCATTTT CASSTGPDPNQPQHF NA TRBJ1-5 NA TRBV5-1
TGTGCCAGCAGTGAGAACAGTAACCAAGAGACCCAGTACTTC CASSENSNQETQYF NA TRBJ2-5 few TRBV6-1
TGTGCCACCAGCAGGTCCACCGGGGAGCTGTTTTTT CATSRSTGELFF NA TRBJ2-2 NA TRBV15
TGCGCCAGCAGCCCAAGGACAGGGGAGGCCGGGGAGCTGTTTTTT CASSPRTGEAGELFF TRBD1 TRBJ2-2 NA TRBV5-1
TGCGCCAGCAGCTTGGCGGACAGGAAATTAAACACCATATATTTT CASSLADRKLNTIYF TRBD1 TRBJ1-3 NA TRBV5-1
TGTGCCAGCAGTTACGAGGGGCCCTCTGGGGCCAACGTCCTGACTTTC CASSYEGPSGANVLTF NA TRBJ2-6 NA TRBV6-5
TGCGCCAGCAGCCAGAACACCGGGGAGCTGTTTTTT CASSQNTGELFF NA TRBJ2-2 NA TRBV4-1
TGTGCCAGCAGTCCAAGGACAGGGGGCGGTGGAAACACCATATATTTT CASSPRTGGGGNTIYF TRBD1 TRBJ1-3 NA TRBV2
TGTGCCAGCACCAGGGGGGCCATCAATGAGCAGTTCTTC CASTRGAINEQFF NA TRBJ2-1 once TRBV11-2
TGTGCCAGTAGCCTCCTGGGGGTCGGGGTTGAAGCTTTCTTT CASSLLGVGVEAFF NA TRBJ1-1 NA TRBV19
TGTGCCAGCAGCTTGCTGGACAGTAATTCACCCCTCCACTTT CASSLLDSNSPLHF NA TRBJ1-6 NA TRBV5-5
TGTGCCAGTAGTTGGGGGGATTTCCGGAAAGGCTACACCTTC CASSWGDFRKGYTF NA TRBJ1-2 NA TRBV19
TGTGCCAGTATTGGGAGGTTCCAGGGGGGGCTGTTTTTT CASIGRFQGGLFF NA TRBJ2-2 NA TRBV19
TGTGCCAGCAGCCAAGAGTGGGGGCCCGACTCTAACTATGGCTACACCTTC CASSQEWGPDSNYGYTF NA TRBJ1-2 NA TRBV3-1/TRBV3-2
TGTGCCAGCAGTTACTCGGACCGGTTCTACGAGCAGTACTTC CASSYSDRFYEQYF NA TRBJ2-7 NA TRBV6-6
TGTGCCAGCAGCTTAGCGGGGACACACGCAACTAATGAAAAACTGTTTTTT CASSLAGTHATNEKLFF NA TRBJ1-4 NA TRBV7-9
TGTGCCAGCAGCCAAGACCGTGGTCAGCCCCAGCATTTT CASSQDRGQPQHF NA TRBJ1-5 few TRBV3-1/TRBV3-2
TGTGCCAGCAGCTCCCAAGGGGCTGGCTACACCTTC CASSSQGAGYTF NA TRBJ1-2 NA TRBV11-2
TGTGCCAGCAGCCAAGTGGGCGCAGACAATGAGCAGTTCTTC CASSQVGADNEQFF NA TRBJ2-1 NA TRBV3-1/TRBV3-2
TGTGCCAGCGGAACTACGCGGGCGGAAGCTTTCTTT CASGTTRAEAFF NA TRBJ1-1 NA TRBV25-1
TGTGCCAGCGGCGAGAGGGCCGCCTATGGCTACACCTTC CASGERAAYGYTF NA TRBJ1-2 NA TRBV5-4
TGTGCCAGCAGTCCGGGACTAGCGGGGGGGTTGACCACCGGGGAGCTGTTTTTT CASSPGLAGGLTTGELFF TRBD2 TRBJ2-2 NA TRBV7-6
TGTGCCAGCAGCCAGATGAACACTGAAGCTTTCTTT CASSQMNTEAFF NA TRBJ1-1 NA TRBV9
TGCAGCGTATGGGGACTAGCGGGGGACAATGAGCAGTTCTTC CSVWGLAGDNEQFF TRBD2 TRBJ2-1 NA TRBV29-1
TGTGCCAGCATTGAGGAGGGGGCGAATTACGCTGAAGCTTTCTTT CASIEEGANYAEAFF TRBD1 TRBJ1-1 NA TRBV7-9
TGTGCCAGCAGTTATTCTAGGGACACTTCCTACGAGCAGTACTTC CASSYSRDTSYEQYF NA TRBJ2-7 NA TRBV6-5
TGTGCCAGCAGCTCGGGGAGATGGGTGAATTCACCCCTCCACTTT CASSSGRWVNSPLHF NA TRBJ1-6 NA TRBV5-8
TGTGCCAGCACCTTTGGTGGCACCGGGGAGCTGTTTTTT CASTFGGTGELFF NA TRBJ2-2 once TRBV12-3/TRBV12-4
TGCGCCAGCAGCCAGCAGACCCTCGGACAGGGGGCGGGCGGGGAGCTGTTTTTT CASSQQTLGQGAGGELFF TRBD1 TRBJ2-2 NA TRBV4-1
TGTGCCAGTAGTACTCTAGAGGGGGACGATCAGCCCCAGCATTTT CASSTLEGDDQPQHF NA TRBJ1-5 NA TRBV19
TGTGCCAGCAGCCAAGAGGGGCAGGGGGGAACTGAAGCTTTCTTT CASSQEGQGGTEAFF TRBD1 TRBJ1-1 NA TRBV3-1/TRBV3-2
TGCGCCAGCAGTGGCTCTGCGGGCTCTGGAAACACCATATATTTT CASSGSAGSGNTIYF NA TRBJ1-3 NA TRBV10-2
TGTGCCAGCAGCGTAGGAACAGTCACCGGGGAGCTGTTTTTT CASSVGTVTGELFF NA TRBJ2-2 NA TRBV9
TGTGCCAGCAGCTTAGGAATAACCGGGACTAGCGGGGGTTACAATGAGCAGTTCTTC CASSLGITGTSGGYNEQFF TRBD2 TRBJ2-1 NA TRBV11-3
TGTGCCAGCAGTGTGACAGGGGAAGACACTGAAGCTTTCTTT CASSVTGEDTEAFF TRBD1 TRBJ1-1 NA TRBV2
TGTGCCAGCAGCGTTACAGGAGACTACAATGAGCAGTTCTTC CASSVTGDYNEQFF NA TRBJ2-1 NA TRBV11-3
TGTGCCAGCAGTTATGGCCCTCCTCACCAGCCCCAGCATTTT CASSYGPPHQPQHF NA TRBJ1-5 NA TRBV6-2/TRBV6-3
TGCGCCAGCAGCGGGGGACAGGGAGACACTGAAGCTTTCTTT CASSGGQGDTEAFF TRBD1 TRBJ1-1 NA TRBV5-1
TGTGCCAGCAGCCGGGCGACTAGCGGGGTTGAGACCCAGTACTTC CASSRATSGVETQYF TRBD2 TRBJ2-5 NA TRBV5-5
TGTGCCAGCAGCTTGGGACAGGGTAGCTCTGGGGCCAACGTCCTGACTTTC CASSLGQGSSGANVLTF TRBD1 TRBJ2-6 NA TRBV5-5
TGTGCCAGCAGCTCCCGCGGGGGGGAACTCTACGAGCAGTACTTC CASSSRGGELYEQYF TRBD2 TRBJ2-7 NA TRBV7-9